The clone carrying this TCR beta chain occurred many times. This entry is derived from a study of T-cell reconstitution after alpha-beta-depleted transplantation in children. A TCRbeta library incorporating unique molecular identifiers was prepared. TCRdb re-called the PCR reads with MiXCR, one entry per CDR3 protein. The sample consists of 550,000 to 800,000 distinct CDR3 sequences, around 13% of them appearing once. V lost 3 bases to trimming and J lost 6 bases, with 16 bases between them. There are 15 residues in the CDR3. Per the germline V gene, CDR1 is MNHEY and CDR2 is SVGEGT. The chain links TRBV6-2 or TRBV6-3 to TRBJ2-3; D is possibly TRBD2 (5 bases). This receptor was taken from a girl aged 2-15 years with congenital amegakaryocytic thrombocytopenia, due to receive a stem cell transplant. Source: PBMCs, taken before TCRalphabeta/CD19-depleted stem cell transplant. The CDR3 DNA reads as TGTGCCAGCAGTTATGAGGGAAATTCGTTGGATACGCAGTATTTT. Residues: CASSYEGNSLDTQYF.